A selection of T cell receptor beta chains follows, all from one sample in a study of cytomegalovirus exposure and HLA in healthy donors. Profiling relied on immunoSEQ multiplex PCR, and the TCRdb table lists in-frame clones only, not all of them. Here the sample spans just over 200,000 clones, about two thirds being singletons. What was sequenced was PBMCs. These receptor sequences come from a man aged 40-50 years in good health and CMV-seropositive. CDR3s include the opening cysteine and the closing phenylalanine or tryptophan. The D gene is left open where the match is weak. Size is omitted from some rows. Given values are once, few, many or a class for expanded clones.

CDR3nt: TGCGCCAGCAGCCAAACTCCGGGACAGGTCTACGAGCAGTACTTC
CDR3aa: CASSQTPGQVYEQYF
j_gene: TRBJ2-7
abundance: -
v_gene: TRBV4-1
d_gene: TRBD1

CDR3nt: TGTGCCAGCAGCTTGTTCAGGGGGGCTTACAATGAGCAGTTCTTC
CDR3aa: CASSLFRGAYNEQFF
j_gene: TRBJ2-1
abundance: once
v_gene: TRBV5-6
d_gene: -

CDR3nt: TGCGCCAGCAGCTTCTCCGGACAAGCAAACACTGAAGCTTTCTTT
CDR3aa: CASSFSGQANTEAFF
j_gene: TRBJ1-1
abundance: -
v_gene: TRBV5-1
d_gene: -

CDR3nt: TGTGCCAGCAGTTACGGCAGGGAGACCCAGTACTTC
CDR3aa: CASSYGRETQYF
j_gene: TRBJ2-5
abundance: -
v_gene: TRBV6-6
d_gene: -

CDR3nt: TGTGCCAGTGTTCACAGGTTCCTCGCGGTGGGCAATCAGCCCCAGCATTTT
CDR3aa: CASVHRFLAVGNQPQHF
j_gene: TRBJ1-5
abundance: -
v_gene: TRBV19
d_gene: -

CDR3nt: TGTGCCAGTACCCCAACAGGGAATCCAGCGTTAGATACGCAGTATTTT
CDR3aa: CASTPTGNPALDTQYF
j_gene: TRBJ2-3
abundance: -
v_gene: TRBV19
d_gene: -

CDR3nt: TGTGCCAGCCGACGTAGCGGGGAAATGGGCAATGAGCAGTTCTTC
CDR3aa: CASRRSGEMGNEQFF
j_gene: TRBJ2-1
abundance: -
v_gene: TRBV7-2
d_gene: TRBD2

CDR3nt: TGTGCCAGCAGTCCCTGGGTGGCGAGGGAGCAGTTCTTC
CDR3aa: CASSPWVAREQFF
j_gene: TRBJ2-1
abundance: few
v_gene: TRBV7-7
d_gene: -

CDR3nt: TGTGCCAGCAGCTTAGGTAGGACAGGGGATGAAAAACTGTTTTTT
CDR3aa: CASSLGRTGDEKLFF
j_gene: TRBJ1-4
abundance: few
v_gene: TRBV7-9
d_gene: TRBD1

CDR3nt: TGTGCCAGTAGTACCGGACAGGCCGGGGGAGATGGCTACACCTTC
CDR3aa: CASSTGQAGGDGYTF
j_gene: TRBJ1-2
abundance: -
v_gene: TRBV19
d_gene: TRBD1

CDR3nt: TGTGCCAGCAGCTTCCCTGACAGGAAGTCACCCCTCCACTTT
CDR3aa: CASSFPDRKSPLHF
j_gene: TRBJ1-6
abundance: few
v_gene: TRBV7-8
d_gene: -

CDR3nt: TGCGCCAGCAGCTTTCCAAGGGACAGCAACACAGATACGCAGTATTTT
CDR3aa: CASSFPRDSNTDTQYF
j_gene: TRBJ2-3
abundance: -
v_gene: TRBV5-1
d_gene: TRBD1

CDR3nt: TGTGCCAGCAGCTTTCAGGTGCTCGGGACAGGGGACCAAAAACTGTTTTTT
CDR3aa: CASSFQVLGTGDQKLFF
j_gene: TRBJ1-4
abundance: once
v_gene: TRBV7-2
d_gene: TRBD1

CDR3nt: TGCGCCAGCAGCTTGTACAGCCAAGGAGGGAACACTGAAGCTTTCTTT
CDR3aa: CASSLYSQGGNTEAFF
j_gene: TRBJ1-1
abundance: -
v_gene: TRBV5-1
d_gene: -

CDR3nt: TGTGCCAGCAACCGGGACAGGTACTCAGATACGCAGTATTTT
CDR3aa: CASNRDRYSDTQYF
j_gene: TRBJ2-3
abundance: -
v_gene: TRBV2
d_gene: TRBD1

CDR3nt: TGTGCCAGCAGTCTCCTAGCGGGGGGCTCCTACGAGCAGTACTTC
CDR3aa: CASSLLAGGSYEQYF
j_gene: TRBJ2-7
abundance: -
v_gene: TRBV5-4
d_gene: TRBD2

CDR3nt: TGTGCCAGCAGTGCAGGAGGGACTGAAGCTTTCTTT
CDR3aa: CASSAGGTEAFF
j_gene: TRBJ1-1
abundance: -
v_gene: TRBV2
d_gene: -

CDR3nt: TGTGCCAGCCCCGCGGCCGAAAGACAGGCAAATTCACCCCTCCACTTT
CDR3aa: CASPAAERQANSPLHF
j_gene: TRBJ1-6
abundance: -
v_gene: TRBV11-2
d_gene: -

CDR3nt: TGCGCCAGCAGCCTGACTAGCGGGGGGGCTGGCGGGGAGCTGTTTTTT
CDR3aa: CASSLTSGGAGGELFF
j_gene: TRBJ2-2
abundance: -
v_gene: TRBV4-1
d_gene: TRBD2

CDR3nt: TGCGCCAGCAGCTTGATACAGGGAAGGGACAATGAGCAGTTCTTC
CDR3aa: CASSLIQGRDNEQFF
j_gene: TRBJ2-1
abundance: -
v_gene: TRBV5-1
d_gene: -

CDR3nt: TGTGCCAGCAGCCACGGAGGATCTGGAAACACCATATATTTT
CDR3aa: CASSHGGSGNTIYF
j_gene: TRBJ1-3
abundance: -
v_gene: TRBV7-2
d_gene: -

CDR3nt: TGCGCCAGCTTCGGCGGGCCGAATAACTATGGCTACACCTTC
CDR3aa: CASFGGPNNYGYTF
j_gene: TRBJ1-2
abundance: -
v_gene: TRBV5-1
d_gene: -

CDR3nt: TGTGCCAGCAGCTTGATGACTAGCGGGGCCTACGAGCAGTACTTC
CDR3aa: CASSLMTSGAYEQYF
j_gene: TRBJ2-7
abundance: -
v_gene: TRBV5-5
d_gene: TRBD2

CDR3nt: TGCGCCAGCAGCCAACGGACAGTGAGCTCCTACGAGCAGTACTTC
CDR3aa: CASSQRTVSSYEQYF
j_gene: TRBJ2-7
abundance: -
v_gene: TRBV4-1
d_gene: -

CDR3nt: TGCAGCGTTTCCGGTCCAGGGGGCACTGAAGCTTTCTTT
CDR3aa: CSVSGPGGTEAFF
j_gene: TRBJ1-1
abundance: once
v_gene: TRBV29-1
d_gene: TRBD1

CDR3nt: TGTTCCAGCAGCACCGACAGGGATAAAGAGACCCAGTACTTC
CDR3aa: CSSSTDRDKETQYF
j_gene: TRBJ2-5
abundance: -
v_gene: TRBV7-9
d_gene: TRBD1

CDR3nt: TGTGCCAGCAGTGTTACATCCCTCCGGGGATACGAGCAGTACTTC
CDR3aa: CASSVTSLRGYEQYF
j_gene: TRBJ2-7
abundance: -
v_gene: TRBV6-1
d_gene: -

CDR3nt: TGCGCCAGCAGCCACGTCTCTAGTACGGGGGGAAGGGGTAGAGAGCAGTACTTC
CDR3aa: CASSHVSSTGGRGREQYF
j_gene: TRBJ2-7
abundance: few
v_gene: TRBV4-1
d_gene: TRBD2

CDR3nt: TGTGCCAGCAGTTACGGCCTGGAGATTGGACCCCTCCACTTT
CDR3aa: CASSYGLEIGPLHF
j_gene: TRBJ1-6
abundance: -
v_gene: TRBV6-6
d_gene: -

CDR3nt: TGTGCCAGCAGCCACCCGGGGTTAGAGGATGAGCAGTTCTTC
CDR3aa: CASSHPGLEDEQFF
j_gene: TRBJ2-1
abundance: -
v_gene: TRBV11-2
d_gene: -

CDR3nt: TGTGCCAGCAGTGAAACGGAGTCTAGCACAGATACGCAGTATTTT
CDR3aa: CASSETESSTDTQYF
j_gene: TRBJ2-3
abundance: -
v_gene: TRBV6-1
d_gene: -

CDR3nt: TGTGCCAGCAGGGGGGCATCCATCTATGGCTACACCTTC
CDR3aa: CASRGASIYGYTF
j_gene: TRBJ1-2
abundance: once
v_gene: TRBV6-1
d_gene: -

CDR3nt: TGTGCCAGCAGTGCCTCGGACAGGATTGGGGGGAAACTGTTTTTT
CDR3aa: CASSASDRIGGKLFF
j_gene: TRBJ1-4
abundance: few
v_gene: TRBV2
d_gene: TRBD1

CDR3nt: -
CDR3aa: CASSFVGQGAEVGVHF
j_gene: TRBJ1-6
abundance: -
v_gene: TRBV5-6
d_gene: -

CDR3nt: TGTGCCACCAGCAGACCCGGACTGAGGACTGAAGCTTTCTTT
CDR3aa: CATSRPGLRTEAFF
j_gene: TRBJ1-1
abundance: -
v_gene: TRBV15
d_gene: -

CDR3nt: TGTGCCAGCAGCTTAAGGGCTAGCGGGGGGCGTAGCTCCTACGAGCAGTACTTC
CDR3aa: CASSLRASGGRSSYEQYF
j_gene: TRBJ2-7
abundance: -
v_gene: TRBV7-2
d_gene: TRBD2

CDR3nt: TGTGCCAGCTCACCACTGACAGTGACTGGGGCCAACGTCCTGACTTTC
CDR3aa: CASSPLTVTGANVLTF
j_gene: TRBJ2-6
abundance: -
v_gene: TRBV18
d_gene: -

CDR3nt: TGTGCCAGCAGTATCTTGTACAGTTCAAAACTGTTTTTT
CDR3aa: CASSILYSSKLFF
j_gene: TRBJ1-4
abundance: once
v_gene: TRBV6-6
d_gene: -

CDR3nt: TGCAGCGTTGAGCGGGGGGTAGGGGCAAACGAGCAGTACTTC
CDR3aa: CSVERGVGANEQYF
j_gene: TRBJ2-7
abundance: -
v_gene: TRBV29-1
d_gene: TRBD2

CDR3nt: TGTGCCAGCAGCTCTCGACTAGCGGGGGGCCACAATGAGCAGTTCTTC
CDR3aa: CASSSRLAGGHNEQFF
j_gene: TRBJ2-1
abundance: -
v_gene: TRBV11-3
d_gene: TRBD2

CDR3nt: TGTGCCAGTAGTATCAGTCCCCTCAACTATGGCTACACCTTC
CDR3aa: CASSISPLNYGYTF
j_gene: TRBJ1-2
abundance: once
v_gene: TRBV19
d_gene: -

CDR3nt: TGTGCCAGCAGCGTAGTAGGGGACAATGAGCAGTTCTTC
CDR3aa: CASSVVGDNEQFF
j_gene: TRBJ2-1
abundance: -
v_gene: TRBV9
d_gene: -

CDR3nt: TGTGCCAGCAGCTTAGTACTAGCGGACAATGAGCAGTTCTTC
CDR3aa: CASSLVLADNEQFF
j_gene: TRBJ2-1
abundance: -
v_gene: TRBV7-6
d_gene: TRBD2

CDR3nt: TGTGCCAGCAGCTTAGCTCACAGCCCCAATCAGCCCCAGCATTTT
CDR3aa: CASSLAHSPNQPQHF
j_gene: TRBJ1-5
abundance: once
v_gene: TRBV7-8
d_gene: -

CDR3nt: TGTGCCAGCAGAGCCGGACAGGGGGACACTGAAGCTTTCTTT
CDR3aa: CASRAGQGDTEAFF
j_gene: TRBJ1-1
abundance: -
v_gene: TRBV2
d_gene: TRBD1

CDR3nt: TGTGCCAGCAGTCCTGGACTAGCGGGGGTTGTTAGTGAGCAGTTCTTC
CDR3aa: CASSPGLAGVVSEQFF
j_gene: TRBJ2-1
abundance: -
v_gene: TRBV9
d_gene: TRBD2

CDR3nt: TGTGCCAGTAACCTCCCTATGCAGCCCCAGCATTTT
CDR3aa: CASNLPMQPQHF
j_gene: TRBJ1-5
abundance: -
v_gene: TRBV19
d_gene: -

CDR3nt: TGTGCCAGCAGCAACCTTTCATGGGGGCGGGGGGGCCCCACAGATACGCAGTATTTT
CDR3aa: CASSNLSWGRGGPTDTQYF
j_gene: TRBJ2-3
abundance: few
v_gene: TRBV21-1
d_gene: -

CDR3nt: TGTGCCAGCAGTGTGGGTCATCGGGGGAGCTCTGGGGCCAACGTCCTGACTTTC
CDR3aa: CASSVGHRGSSGANVLTF
j_gene: TRBJ2-6
abundance: once
v_gene: TRBV2
d_gene: -

CDR3nt: TGTGCCAGCAGCTCGCTGGGACAGGGACCAGAGAGCTACACCTTC
CDR3aa: CASSSLGQGPESYTF
j_gene: TRBJ1-2
abundance: once
v_gene: TRBV5-6
d_gene: TRBD1

CDR3nt: TGTGCCAGCAGGTTGACTGTGACCCCTAATTCACCCCTCCACTTT
CDR3aa: CASRLTVTPNSPLHF
j_gene: TRBJ1-6
abundance: few
v_gene: TRBV11-2
d_gene: -

CDR3nt: TGTGCCAGCAGCTTTTGGGACAGTTACGAGCAGTACTTC
CDR3aa: CASSFWDSYEQYF
j_gene: TRBJ2-7
abundance: -
v_gene: TRBV5-6
d_gene: TRBD1

CDR3nt: TGTGCCAGCAGTGAGCGGGGGAGGAGCACAGATACGCAGTATTTT
CDR3aa: CASSERGRSTDTQYF
j_gene: TRBJ2-3
abundance: -
v_gene: TRBV6-1
d_gene: TRBD2

CDR3nt: TGTGCCAGCCCCCGAGAGGGGGGGGCCCGCACAGATACGCAGTATTTT
CDR3aa: CASPREGGARTDTQYF
j_gene: TRBJ2-3
abundance: -
v_gene: TRBV7-9
d_gene: -

CDR3nt: TGTGCCAGTAGTGATAGACAGGGGGGCAGTGCTGAAGCTTTCTTT
CDR3aa: CASSDRQGGSAEAFF
j_gene: TRBJ1-1
abundance: -
v_gene: TRBV19
d_gene: TRBD1

CDR3nt: TGTGCCTGCTACAAAAAGGTCGGAGGATCCGAAAAACTGTTTTTT
CDR3aa: CACYKKVGGSEKLFF
j_gene: TRBJ1-4
abundance: -
v_gene: TRBV12-1
d_gene: -

CDR3nt: TGTGCCAGCAGCTTAGATTTCAGGGCCACTGAAGCTTTCTTT
CDR3aa: CASSLDFRATEAFF
j_gene: TRBJ1-1
abundance: -
v_gene: TRBV11-3
d_gene: -

CDR3nt: TGCGCCAGCAGCTGGGGACAGACTATGAACACTGAAGCTTTCTTT
CDR3aa: CASSWGQTMNTEAFF
j_gene: TRBJ1-1
abundance: once
v_gene: TRBV5-1
d_gene: TRBD1